Listed here is a single T cell receptor beta chain. Participants' reported clinical history set cohort assignment. The germline V gene encodes CDR1 SGHTA and CDR2 FQGNSA. Trimming removed 5 bases at V and 5 bases at J, with 21 bases between. The CDR3 is 16 residues long. The data belong to a study of blood T cell repertoires in COVID-19. Original processing methods: Using reference gene primer amplification, nucleated cell counts were estimated. Clones were sequenced by immunoSEQ multiplex PCR, and TCRdb holds only the in-frame ones, with some missing. V, J and clone size are taken as reported in that table, and D and trimming were inferred from the DNA itself. The data hold 200,000 to 250,000 clones, with around 91% observed a single time.

Sequenced sample: PBMCs or T cells enriched from blood (not recorded which). V and J are TRBV7-2 and TRBJ1-1, with no clear D. The TCR was taken from a woman aged 18-35 years in a cohort exposed to, infected with or recovered from COVID-19 (not recorded which). This CDR3 is CASSHYPGEGQTEAFF. As DNA, the CDR3 is TGTGCCAGCAGCCATTACCCCGGGGAGGGCCAGACTGAAGCTTTCTTT.